One sample yielded the 11 T cell receptor beta chains listed below, sequenced in a study of T cells after yellow fever vaccination. One entry per CDR3 protein, called by TCRdb with MiXCR from the 5' RACE reads. The sample comprises 150,000 or so distinct CDR3 sequences, less than 8.5% of which are singletons, and 0.5% to 0.65% rests with the top ten. Material: CD4+ T cells sorted from PBMCs, obtained 10 days after the yellow fever booster vaccination. The receptors come from a man aged 30 to 45 who received the YFV17D yellow fever vaccine.

This clonotype was counted only a few times. V gene TRBV25-1 combines with J gene TRBJ2-6; D gene uncertain. The CDR3 spans 16 residues. V shed 1 base and J shed 3 bases, with 10 bases lying between them. Germline CDR1 and CDR2: MGHDK and SYGVNS. This CDR3 is CASSEFLGNGANVLTF. The CDR3 nucleotides are TGTGCCAGCAGTGAATTCCTGGGTAATGGGGCCAACGTCCTGACTTTC. Looking up the rest from reference TRBV25-1 and TRBJ2-6 gives the full variable domain: EADIYQTPRYLVIGTGKKITLECSQTMGHDKMYWYQQDPGMELHLIHYSYGVNSTEKGDLSSESTVSRIRTEHFPLTLESARPSHTSQYLCASSEFLGNGANVLTFGAGSRLTVL.

This clonotype was found many times. The gene calls are TRBV21-1 and TRBJ2-7; the DNA was not used to check the table's D call, TRBD2. TRBV21-1 has pseudogene status. The CDR3 totals 17 residues. CDR3 DNA sequence: TGTGCCAGCAGCACTCCCCGGCAGCTAGCGGAGAGGGGCGAGCAGTACTTC. Translating gives CASSTPRQLAERGEQYF.

Only a few counts were recorded for this clonotype. The chain links TRBV6-2 or TRBV6-3 to TRBJ2-7; unclear D gene. The CDR3 runs 12 residues. The germline V gene has CDR1 MNHEY and CDR2 SVGEGT. The germline V and J ends were trimmed by 9 bases and 0 bases, with 9 bases remaining between them. For the CDR3, the DNA is TGTGCCAGTCCGGTGGTCTCCTACGAGCAGTACTTC. This codes for CASPVVSYEQYF.

This clonotype has a count of ten or more. The V call is TRBV29-1, the J call TRBJ2-5; D could derive from TRBD1 or TRBD2 (5 bases each). The CDR3 is 13 amino acids. V lost 7 bases, J lost 4 bases, and 16 bases lay in between. Germline V gives CDR1 SQVTM, CDR2 ANQGSEA. CDR3 DNA sequence: TGCAGCGGTCAGGGATATGGGGGAGAGACCCAGTACTTC. This translates into CSGQGYGGETQYF.

This clonotype has ten or more counts. The CDR3 sequence: CASSLRLAGGAAGELFF. As DNA, the CDR3 is TGTGCCAGCAGCTTAAGACTAGCGGGAGGAGCGGCCGGGGAGCTGTTTTTT. V is TRBV11-2 and J is TRBJ2-2; TRBD2 matches 13 bases. Losses at the gene ends were 2 bases for V and 6 bases for J; bases not matched to a gene: 6. Germline loops: CDR1 SGHAT, CDR2 FQNNGV. This CDR3 spans 17 amino acids. Variable domain in full (rest from reference TRBV11-2 and TRBJ2-2): EAGVAQSPRYKIIEKRQSVAFWCNPISGHATLYWYQQILGQGPKLLIQFQNNGVVDDSQLPKDRFSAERLKGVDSTLKIQPAKLEDSAVYLCASSLRLAGGAAGELFFGEGSRLTVL.

This clonotype was counted ten times or more. The chain carries TRBV5-5 and TRBJ2-4; TRBD1 is a possible D gene (6 bases). Trimming took off 2 bases at V and 0 bases at J, with 15 bases between the two ends. The germline CDR1 and CDR2 sequences are SGHKS and YYEKEE (reference sequence). The CDR3 is 17 residues long. The CDR3 here is CASSFIKGGLAKNIQYF. The CDR3 nucleotides are TGTGCCAGCAGCTTCATCAAAGGGGGTTTAGCCAAAAACATTCAGTACTTC.

This chain connects TRBV9 to TRBJ2-5; the D is unclear. CDR1 SGDLS and CDR2 YYNGEE come from the germline V gene. V lost 0 bases to trimming and J lost 5 bases, with 11 bases between them. The CDR3 covers 14 residues. CDR3: CASSVGAEFETQYF. The CDR3 nucleotides read TGTGCCAGCAGCGTAGGGGCCGAGTTCGAGACCCAGTACTTC.

There are many counts of this clonotype. The chain combines TRBV7-3 with TRBJ2-2; 10 nucleotides match TRBD1. The J segment lost 6 bases and the V segment lost 3 bases, leaving 4 bases of the junction unmatched. The CDR3 is made up of 15 amino acids. The germline CDR1 and CDR2 sequences are SGHTA and FQGTGA. CDR3 region: CASSFRDRGSGELFF. The CDR3 DNA reads as TGTGCCAGCAGCTTCCGGGACAGGGGATCCGGGGAGCTGTTTTTT.

This clonotype appeared many times. This chain connects TRBV12-3 or TRBV12-4 to TRBJ2-5, with TRBD2 matching 7 bases. The J segment lost 4 bases and the V segment lost 4 bases, leaving 6 bases of the junction unmatched. The CDR3 extends over 14 amino acids. The CDR3: CASSSSSSGETQYF. CDR3 DNA: TGTGCCAGCAGTTCATCGTCTAGCGGAGAGACCCAGTACTTC.

The chain couples TRBV18 to TRBJ2-3, with D tentatively TRBD2 (6 bases). This CDR3 contains 13 residues. V shed 1 base and J shed 4 bases, with 6 bases lying between them. Germline V gene data show CDR1 as KGHSH and CDR2 as LQKENI. CDR3 DNA sequence: TGTGCCAGCTCACCACGACTAGCAGATACGCAGTATTTT. Translation: CASSPRLADTQYF.

The sample holds a few counts of this clonotype. The genes are TRBV5-1 and TRBJ1-6; 7 bases align to TRBD1. Losses at the gene ends were 4 bases for V and 6 bases for J; bases not matched to a gene: 4. The CDR3 totals 14 residues. Germline V lookup: CDR1 SGHRS, CDR2 YFSETQ. CDR3 in amino acids: CASSPGQSNSPLHF. CDR3 DNA: TGCGCCAGCAGCCCGGGACAGTCTAATTCACCCCTCCACTTT.